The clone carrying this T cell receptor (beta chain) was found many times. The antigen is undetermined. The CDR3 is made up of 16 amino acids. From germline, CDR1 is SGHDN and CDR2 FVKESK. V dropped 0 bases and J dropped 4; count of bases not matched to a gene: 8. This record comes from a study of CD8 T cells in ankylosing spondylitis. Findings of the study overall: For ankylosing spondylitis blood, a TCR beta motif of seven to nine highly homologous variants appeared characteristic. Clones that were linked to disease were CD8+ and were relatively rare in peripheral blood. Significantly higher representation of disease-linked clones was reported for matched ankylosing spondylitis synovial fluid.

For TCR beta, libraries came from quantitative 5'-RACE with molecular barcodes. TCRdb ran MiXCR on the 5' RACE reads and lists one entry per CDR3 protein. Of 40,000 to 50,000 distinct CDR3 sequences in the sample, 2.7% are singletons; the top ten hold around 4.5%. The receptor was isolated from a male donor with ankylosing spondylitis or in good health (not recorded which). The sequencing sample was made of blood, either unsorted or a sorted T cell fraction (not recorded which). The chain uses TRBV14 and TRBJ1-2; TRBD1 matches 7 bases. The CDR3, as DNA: TGTGCCAGCAGCCAAGAATGGGGACAGACTGGCTATGGCTACACCTTC. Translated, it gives CASSQEWGQTGYGYTF. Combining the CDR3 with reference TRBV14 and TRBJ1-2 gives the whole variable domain EAGVTQFPSHSVIEKGQTVTLRCDPISGHDNLYWYRRVMGKEIKFLLHFVKESKQDESGMPNNRFLAERTGGTYSTLKVQPAELEDSGVYFCASSQEWGQTGYGYTFGSGTRLTVV.